The sequence of this T cell receptor (beta chain) was determined in a study of T cell responses to AZD1222 COVID-19 vaccine (dated by TCRdb to the early 2020s). Notes on the research overall: Because spike-specific TCR depth and breadth did not differ between the two schedules, AZD1222 recipients who got a second dose at roughly 4 weeks were pooled with those who got a second dose at roughly 12 weeks. A total of just over 230 trial participants underwent TCR sequencing, of whom 207 received two doses of AZD1222 and about 26 received two doses of the MenACWY control vaccine. Trial participants were enrolled by age into 18-55, 56-69 and 70-plus year subgroups, with roughly 160, 29 and 62 TCR-sequenced participants respectively. Summary of the overall study and its limitations: Spike-specific TCR breadth and depth rose significantly after two AZD1222 doses compared with day 0 and with MenACWY recipients. Epitopes outside the regions mutated in the B.1.351 and B.1.1.7 variants were reportedly recognized by nearly half of the unique spike-specific TCRs. Conclusions about previously exposed vaccinees are limited because only a handful of AZD1222 recipients were SARS-CoV-2 seropositive at baseline. Most participants were white British and females outnumbered males, and the authors suggested that clonal diversity may have been underestimated. The 56-69-year group was small, and its depth increase did not reach significance, likely because of low power. The whole spike protein was spanned by vaccine-associated CD4 TCRs, and dominant responses were seen in regions 160-218 and 743-854. Because no day 14 peak-response samples were available, the repertoires could be characterized only after the peak T cell response.

The time point label, read with the paper, signifies: baseline before first vaccination. Vaccinee samples were obtained from the UK trials COV001 and COV002, which included a single-blind randomized controlled phase 2/3 trial of AZD1222 (ChAdOx1 nCoV-19) in healthy adults. Trial participant PBMC samples were collected at day 0 and day 28 after the second dose for TCRbeta chain sequencing. The CDR3 regions of human TCRbeta chains were subjected to immunosequencing. Regarding the original processing steps: Repertoire TCRs were checked for matches against a reference library of SARS-CoV-2-specific TCRs that had been generated using the MIRA antigen-specificity platform. Breadth was defined as the fraction of unique TCRs that were SARS-CoV-2-associated. Depth was defined as the fraction of total T cells that were SARS-CoV-2-associated. Using the MIRA data, each spike-specific TCR was assigned both to the spike region to which the TCR was reactive and to a CD4 or CD8 class. Log10-transformed breadth and depth values were compared by one-way ANOVA with Sidak's multiple comparisons tests. Here the immuneACCESS table is served through TCRdb, limited to in-frame sequences with V and J called. Missing clones are a known gap in these copies; in checked studies unresolved V genes cover under half, and the rest lacks a known reason. The DNA gave D and trimming, while V, J and clone size come from that table. The sample includes over 60,000 clones, with roughly 91% observed a single time. Of the sample, around 24% falls within the top ten clones.

This clone was detected a few times. Which antigen it targets is not known. No clone much larger than this one lies a single base away; base qualities are absent. Including cysteine and phenylalanine, the CDR3 has 13 amino acids. Kept here is only the CDR3 DNA, which spans 39 bases and is read in frame from base 1. V sheds 4 bases and J sheds 6 bases, leaving 12 bases between their ends. Sequences SGHAT (CDR1) and FQNNGV (CDR2) are obtained from the germline V gene. Recombination linked TRBV11-2 to TRBJ1-2; perhaps TRBD1 is the D gene, with 6 bases matching. Sequenced here: peripheral blood, sampled on day 0 of AZD1222 vaccination. This TCR came from an adult in good health. The CDR3 is CASSSRDIHGYTF. The nucleotide sequence reads as follows: TGTGCCAGCAGCTCCAGGGACATCCATGGCTACACCTTC.